This T cell receptor beta chain is from a study of shared clonotypes between healthy human individuals. Overall study findings and caveats: It was observed that about 5% of naive CD4 clonotypes were shared across several donors.

Notes on this clone: Its antigen is currently unknown.

Sequenced by immunoSEQ multiplex PCR; TCRdb stores in-frame clones only, minus some. Here the sample spans about 2.4 million clones, over 85% being singletons. The authors divided CD4+ cells into CD45RA+ naive and CD45RA-negative memory subsets. The CDR3 is made up of 16 amino acids. V was trimmed by 4 bases and J by 0 bases, leaving 13 bases between them. The V gene's germline CDR1 is MDHEN and CDR2 SYDVKM. This TCR derives from a man in his late teens or twenties in good health. Some clones in this sample may be carry-over from other donors' samples. This rearrangement joins TRBV28 to TRBJ1-3, with D hard to call. What was sequenced was naive CD4+ T cells from PBMCs. The subset was: CD45RA+ positively selected. CDR3 nucleotide sequence: TGTGCCAGCAGTTCCTCCCTTGGGTTCTCTGGAAACACCATATATTTT. This encodes CASSSSLGFSGNTIYF.